Each of the 23 T cell receptor beta chains below was sequenced from the same sample in a study of PD-1 blockade in classical Hodgkin lymphoma. Each patient relapsed following autologous stem cell transplantation, and prior brentuximab vedotin exposure differed. Starting with thawed PBMCs, CD4+ T cells were purified by magnetic negative selection. Some clones are missing from TCRdb's copy, which holds only in-frame ones; the method was immunoSEQ multiplex PCR. The table shows about 35,000 clones, with about 93% occurring only once. The source was CD4+ T cells from blood, collected at baseline. The receptors here all came from a human donor with classical Hodgkin lymphoma.

This chain links TRBV5-4 with TRBJ2-7; 7 positions match TRBD2. This CDR3 is 15 amino acids long. The germline V gene has CDR1 SGHNT and CDR2 YYREEE (reference sequence). Trimming at V came to 0 bases and at J to 2 bases, leaving 5 bases not matched to a gene. The CDR3 bases are TGTGCCAGCAGCTTGGAACTAGCGAGAACCTACGAGCAGTACTTC. Its translation: CASSLELARTYEQYF.

The chain employs TRBV5-1 and TRBJ1-1; D ambiguous. The germline V and J ends were trimmed by 0 bases and 1 base, with 13 bases remaining between them. Germline-derived CDR1 and CDR2 are SGHRS and YFSETQ. This CDR3 comprises 16 residues. DNA of the CDR3: TGCGCCAGCAGCTTGGCCGGGGTGAGGCGGAACACTGAAGCTTTCTTT. Encoded protein: CASSLAGVRRNTEAFF.

This sequence joins TRBV5-4 and TRBJ2-3; D perhaps matches TRBD2 (6 bases). There are 14 residues in the CDR3. The germline V and J ends were trimmed by 2 bases and 1 base, with 8 bases remaining between them. Per germline, CDR1 SGHNT and CDR2 YYREEE (reference sequence). The CDR3, as DNA: TGTGCCAGCAGCTTCGCGGGGCGCACAGATACGCAGTATTTT. This codes for CASSFAGRTDTQYF.

The rearrangement links TRBV18 to TRBJ2-2; D is uncertain. V shed 4 bases and J shed 3 bases, with 12 bases lying between them. CDR3 length: 15 residues. Germline CDR1 KGHSH, CDR2 LQKENI. The CDR3 region has the DNA TGTGCCAGCTCACTGAATTTAGGTGACACCGGGGAGCTGTTTTTT. Translating gives CASSLNLGDTGELFF.

The chain links TRBV19 to TRBJ1-3, with TRBD1 matching over 11 bases. The trim removed 4 bases at V and 2 bases at J, leaving 1 base unmatched. The CDR3 runs to 15 residues. The germline gives CDR1 LNHDA, CDR2 SQIVND (reference sequence). The CDR3 region is CASSTDRGPGNTIYF. CDR3 bases: TGTGCCAGTAGTACGGACAGGGGGCCTGGAAACACCATATATTTT.

Details on this clone: This sample includes further DNA sequences coding for the same CDR3. The chain combines TRBV28 with TRBJ1-5, with D unclear. V was pared by 1 base and J by 3 bases, with 1 base between. The CDR3 length is 12 residues. Per germline, CDR1 MDHEN and CDR2 SYDVKM. Here the CDR3 DNA reads TGTGCCAGCAGTTTATTCAATCAGCCCCAGCATTTT. It specifies CASSLFNQPQHF.

This chain uses TRBV4-2 with TRBJ2-4, with TRBD1 as a possible D gene (5 bases). V shed 5 bases and J shed 0 bases, with 11 bases lying between them. This CDR3 is 15 amino acids long. The germline V gene has CDR1 LGHNA and CDR2 YNFKEQ. The CDR3 protein is CASSGAARAKNIQYF. The CDR3 DNA is TGTGCCAGCAGCGGGGCTGCCCGAGCCAAAAACATTCAGTACTTC.

V usage is TRBV28 and J usage is TRBJ2-3; 7 bases line up with TRBD1. V shed 8 bases and J 0 bases; nucleotides not matched to a gene: 8. CDR3 size: 15 residues. CDR1 is MDHEN, CDR2 SYDVKM, per germline. CDR3 sequence (DNA): TGTGCCAGCGGACTGACAGGGCCTAGCACAGATACGCAGTATTTT. It is translated as CASGLTGPSTDTQYF.

The chain uses TRBV5-1 and TRBJ1-1; D is undetermined. Germline assignment: CDR1 SGHRS and CDR2 YFSETQ. This CDR3 has 11 residues. Deletions cut 4 bases from V and 0 bases from J, with 1 base between. In nucleotides, the CDR3 is TGCGCCAGCAGCCTGAACACTGAAGCTTTCTTT. Translation: CASSLNTEAFF.

The chain links TRBV6-1 to TRBJ2-2; D not resolved. Looked up from germline, CDR1 is MNHNS and CDR2 is SASEGT. This CDR3 region has 15 residues. The V gene lost 3 bases and the J gene lost 4 bases, with 12 bases spanning the gap. CDR3 in amino acids: CASSERRLGTGELFF. In DNA, the CDR3 is TGTGCCAGCAGTGAGAGGCGGCTAGGCACCGGGGAGCTGTTTTTT.

The chain joins TRBV20-1 to TRBJ2-3; D unresolved. The CDR3 is made up of 9 amino acids. Trimming removed 0 bases at V and 8 bases at J, with 0 bases between. Looked up from germline, CDR1 is DFQATT and CDR2 is SNEGSKA (reference sequence). The CDR3 bases are TGCAGTGCTAGAGATACGCAGTATTTT. Protein product: CSARDTQYF.

The rearrangement links TRBV11-3 to TRBJ2-6, with 9 bases that match TRBD1. The junction had 15 bases not matched to a gene; V was cut back by 5 bases and J by 1 base. CDR1 and CDR2 from the germline V gene are SGHNT and YENEEA. CDR3 length: 20 amino acids. The CDR3 region has the DNA TGTGCCAGCAGCCACGATACCGGGACAGGGCTACCATCTGGGGCCAACGTCCTGACTTTC. Translated, it gives CASSHDTGTGLPSGANVLTF.

The chain couples TRBV30 to TRBJ1-2; 8 nucleotides align to TRBD1. Germline V CDR1 and CDR2: GTSNPN, SVGIG (reference sequence). The ends lost 4 bases at V and 8 bases at J; junction bases unmatched: 3. The CDR3 is 11 amino acids. The DNA for the CDR3 is TGTGCCTGGACAGGGGGCTGGGGCTACACCTTC. This sequence encodes CAWTGGWGYTF.

V and J are TRBV2 and TRBJ2-7, with 7 nucleotides matching TRBD1. Germline V gives CDR1 SNHLY, CDR2 FYNNEI. V lost 4 bases to trimming and J lost 3 bases; unmatched junction nucleotides: 9. CDR3 length: 15 amino acids. The CDR3 loop reads CASSGRSGGSYEQYF. CDR3 DNA sequence: TGTGCCAGCAGTGGGAGGTCAGGGGGTAGCTACGAGCAGTACTTC. The whole variable domain, filled in from reference TRBV2 and TRBJ2-7, reads EPEVTQTPSHQVTQMGQEVILRCVPISNHLYFYWYRQILGQKVEFLVSFYNNEISEKSEIFDDQFSVERPDGSNFTLKIRSTKLEDSAMYFCASSGRSGGSYEQYFGPGTRLTVT.

The CDR3 bases are TGTGCCAGCAGCCTCCCGGGGGCCAACGTCCTGACTTTC. Its protein is CASSLPGANVLTF. The genes are TRBV7-2 and TRBJ2-6, with D hard to call. The germline V and J ends were trimmed by 5 bases and 4 bases, with 6 bases remaining between them. CDR3 length: 13 amino acids. The germline CDR1 and CDR2 sequences are SGHTA and FQGNSA.

The V and J genes are TRBV28 and TRBJ1-2; D unclear. Germline lookup yields CDR1 MDHEN and CDR2 SYDVKM. CDR3 length: 15 residues. V was clipped by 0 bases and J by 5 bases, with 13 bases between them. For the CDR3, the DNA is TGTGCCAGCAGTTTATGGGACGATTTACTTTATGGCTACACCTTC. Protein: CASSLWDDLLYGYTF.

The chain employs TRBV2 and TRBJ1-5; D is possibly TRBD1 (6 bases). CDR3 length: 13 residues. Germline V lookup: CDR1 SNHLY, CDR2 FYNNEI. The V and J ends lost 6 bases and 4 bases respectively, with 10 bases between them. The CDR3 loop is CASSRDTNQPQHF. In DNA form, the CDR3 reads TGTGCCAGCAGCCGGGACACTAATCAGCCCCAGCATTTT.

CDR3 DNA sequence: TGCGCCAGCAGTGAGTCAGGAGTCGATGAGCAGTTCTTC. As protein: CASSESGVDEQFF. The genes are TRBV10-1 and TRBJ2-1; the D is unclear. Germline CDR1 reads WNHNN; CDR2 reads SYGVQD (reference sequence). The CDR3 sequence is 13 residues long. Deletions cut 0 bases from V and 8 bases from J, with 8 bases between.

V gene TRBV6-5 combines with J gene TRBJ2-7; no definite D call. Germline V gene sequence: CDR1 MNHEY, CDR2 SVGAGI. This CDR3 spans 12 amino acids. Trimming shortened V by 11 bases and J by 3 bases, and 14 bases separated the two germline ends. In nucleotides, the CDR3 is TGTGCCGTGGGCAGAACTAACTACGAGCAGTACTTC. It encodes CAVGRTNYEQYF.

The CDR3 DNA reads TGTGCCTGGGGGAGGACTCGAATTGAGCAGTTCTTC. It encodes CAWGRTRIEQFF. The chain recombines TRBV30 with TRBJ2-1; maybe TRBD2 (6 bases). Per the germline V gene, CDR1 is GTSNPN and CDR2 is SVGIG (reference sequence). Trimming removed 5 bases at V and 9 bases at J, with 14 bases between. This CDR3 comprises 12 residues.

This sequence joins TRBV14 and TRBJ2-1, with 13 bases identical to TRBD2. The CDR3 has 15 residues. Germline trimming cut 4 bases from V and 8 bases from J; bases unmatched to any gene: 5. CDR1 and CDR2 (germline): SGHDN, FVKESK. DNA of the CDR3: TGTGCCAGCAGCCGCCCGGGACTAGCGGGACATGAGCAGTTCTTC. This sequence encodes CASSRPGLAGHEQFF.

This sequence joins TRBV19 and TRBJ2-1; the D gene could be TRBD1 or TRBD2 (5 bases each). CDR1 and CDR2 from the germline V gene are LNHDA and SQIVND (reference sequence). The CDR3 contains 14 residues. V dropped 8 bases and J dropped 4 bases, with 15 bases sitting between them. The CDR3: CASAQEAGYNEQFF. The CDR3 DNA sequence: TGTGCCAGTGCTCAGGAGGCAGGGTACAATGAGCAGTTCTTC.

This chain connects TRBV25-1 to TRBJ2-6, with 9 bases lining up with TRBD1. Germline assignment: CDR1 MGHDK and CDR2 SYGVNS. There are 17 residues in the CDR3. With 7 bases clipped from V and 0 bases from J, the junction kept 7 bases outside the gene matches. CDR3 region: CASTGTGLPSGANVLTF. CDR3 DNA: TGTGCCAGCACGGGGACAGGGCTCCCCTCTGGGGCCAACGTCCTGACTTTC.